This T cell receptor (beta chain) was documented in a study of T cells in localized non-small cell lung cancer. Broader study findings: Increased T cell density in blood showed an association with longer overall survival. Uninvolved adjacent lung had more T cell clonality than any other tissue, topping tumor. Tumor samples were not multi-region, leaving intratumor heterogeneity unexcluded. Out of the top 100 tumor clones, a median around 57 were seen in adjacent lung.

Trimming took off 0 bases at V and 7 bases at J, with 5 bases between the two ends. CDR1 and CDR2 (germline): SGDLS, YYNGEE. This CDR3 is built from 13 residues. Here immunoSEQ multiplex PCR was the method, and the copy in TCRdb shows in-frame clones only, minus some. The sample lists more than 20,000 clones, 80% to 90% occurring once. In the case of this clone: As yet, its antigen is unknown.

The chain employs TRBV9 and TRBJ1-6, with a tentative D call TRBD1 (5 bases). The sequence derives from a female donor of 60 years or more with stage I lung adenocarcinoma. Source: peripheral blood, taken before any cancer treatment. CDR3 sequence (DNA): TGTGCCAGCAGCGTAGGGGGGAATTCACCCCTCCACTTT. Protein sequence: CASSVGGNSPLHF.